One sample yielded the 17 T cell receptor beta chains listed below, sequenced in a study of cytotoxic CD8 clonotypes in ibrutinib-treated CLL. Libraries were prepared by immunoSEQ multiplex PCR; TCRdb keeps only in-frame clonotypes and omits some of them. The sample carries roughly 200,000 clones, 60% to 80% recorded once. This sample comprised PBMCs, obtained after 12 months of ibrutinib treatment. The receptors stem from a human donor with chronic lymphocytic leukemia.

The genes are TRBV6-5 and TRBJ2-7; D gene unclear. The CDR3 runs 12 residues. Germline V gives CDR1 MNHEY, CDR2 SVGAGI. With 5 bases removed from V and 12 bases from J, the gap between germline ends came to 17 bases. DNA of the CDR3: TGTGCCAGCAGTACCTCTTCAGGCTTTAGGTACTTC. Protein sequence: CASSTSSGFRYF.

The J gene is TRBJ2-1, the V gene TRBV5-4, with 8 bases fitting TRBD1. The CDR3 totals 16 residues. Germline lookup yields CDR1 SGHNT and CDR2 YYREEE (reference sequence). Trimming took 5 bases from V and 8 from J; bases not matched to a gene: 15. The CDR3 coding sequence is TGTGCCAGCAGTTTCCCTCCCGGACAGGGAACGTATGAGCAGTTCTTC. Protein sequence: CASSFPPGQGTYEQFF.

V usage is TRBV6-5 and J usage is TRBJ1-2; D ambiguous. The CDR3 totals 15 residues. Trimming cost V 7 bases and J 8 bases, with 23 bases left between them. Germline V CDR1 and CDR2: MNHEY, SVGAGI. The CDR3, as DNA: TGTGCCAGCAACCCCCTTGCCGGGAGTTTGCGCGGCTACACCTTC. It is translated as CASNPLAGSLRGYTF.

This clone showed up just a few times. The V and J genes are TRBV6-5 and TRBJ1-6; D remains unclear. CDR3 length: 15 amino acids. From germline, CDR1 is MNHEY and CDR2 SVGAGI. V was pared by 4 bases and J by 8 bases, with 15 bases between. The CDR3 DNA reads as TGTGCCAGCAGTTTTAATGGGTTCGCGGATTCACCCCTCCACTTT. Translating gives CASSFNGFADSPLHF.

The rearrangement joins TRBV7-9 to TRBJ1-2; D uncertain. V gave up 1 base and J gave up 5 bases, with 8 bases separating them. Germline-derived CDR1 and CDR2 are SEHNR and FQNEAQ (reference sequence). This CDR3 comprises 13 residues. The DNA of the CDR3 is TGTGCCAGCAGCTTAGAGCAGAGTTATGGCTACACCTTC. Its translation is CASSLEQSYGYTF.

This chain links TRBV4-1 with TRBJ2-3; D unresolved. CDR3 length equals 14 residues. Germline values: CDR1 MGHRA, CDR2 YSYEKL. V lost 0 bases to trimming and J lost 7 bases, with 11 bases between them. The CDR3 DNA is TGCGCCAGCAGCCAAGACCTCCGAGTTAATACGCAGTATTTT. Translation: CASSQDLRVNTQYF.

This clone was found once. CDR3 coding DNA: TGTGCCTCACCGACAGGTTTCTATGGCTACACCTTC. Translated: CASPTGFYGYTF. The chain recombines TRBV30 with TRBJ1-2, with a possible D match to TRBD1 (6 bases). The CDR3 has 12 amino acids. With 7 bases removed from V and 4 bases from J, the gap between germline ends came to 13 bases. The germline V gene encodes CDR1 GTSNPN and CDR2 SVGIG (reference sequence).

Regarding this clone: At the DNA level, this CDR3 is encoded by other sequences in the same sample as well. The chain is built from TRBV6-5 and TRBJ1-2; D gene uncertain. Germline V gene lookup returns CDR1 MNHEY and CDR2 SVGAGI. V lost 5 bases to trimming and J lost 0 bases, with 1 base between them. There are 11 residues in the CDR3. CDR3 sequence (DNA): TGTGCCAGCAGTACTAACTATGGCTACACCTTC. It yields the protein CASSTNYGYTF.

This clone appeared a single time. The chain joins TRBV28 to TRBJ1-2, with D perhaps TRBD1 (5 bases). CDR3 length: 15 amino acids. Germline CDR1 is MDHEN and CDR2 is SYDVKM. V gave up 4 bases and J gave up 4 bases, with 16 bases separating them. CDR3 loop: CASSSRQGGSYGYTF. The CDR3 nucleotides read TGTGCCAGCAGTTCTCGTCAGGGCGGCAGCTATGGCTACACCTTC.

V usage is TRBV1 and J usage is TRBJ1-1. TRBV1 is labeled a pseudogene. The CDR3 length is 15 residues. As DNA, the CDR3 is TGCACCAGCAGCCAAGAGGGGACGGAGAACACTGAAGCTTTCTTT. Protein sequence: CTSSQEGTENTEAFF.

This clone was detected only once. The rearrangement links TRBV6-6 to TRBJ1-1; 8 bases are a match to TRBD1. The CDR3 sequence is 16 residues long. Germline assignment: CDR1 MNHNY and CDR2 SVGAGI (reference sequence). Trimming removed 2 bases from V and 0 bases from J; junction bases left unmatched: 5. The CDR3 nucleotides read TGTGCCAGCAGTTACGGGGCAGGGGGCATGAACACTGAAGCTTTCTTT. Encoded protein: CASSYGAGGMNTEAFF.

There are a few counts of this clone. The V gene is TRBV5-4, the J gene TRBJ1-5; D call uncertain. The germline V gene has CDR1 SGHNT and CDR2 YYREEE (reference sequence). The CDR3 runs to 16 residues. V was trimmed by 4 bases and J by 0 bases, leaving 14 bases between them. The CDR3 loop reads CASSLEGGLSNQPQHF. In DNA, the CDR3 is TGTGCCAGCAGCCTCGAGGGAGGCCTTAGCAATCAGCCCCAGCATTTT. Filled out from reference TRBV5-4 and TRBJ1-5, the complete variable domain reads ETGVTQSPTHLIKTRGQQVTLRCSSQSGHNTVSWYQQALGQGPQFIFQYYREEENGRGNFPPRFSGLQFPNYSSELNVNALELDDSALYLCASSLEGGLSNQPQHFGDGTRLSIL.

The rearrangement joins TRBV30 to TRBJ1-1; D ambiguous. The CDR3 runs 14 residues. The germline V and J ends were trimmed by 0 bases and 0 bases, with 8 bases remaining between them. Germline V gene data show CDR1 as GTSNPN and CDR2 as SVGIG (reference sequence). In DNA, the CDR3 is TGTGCCTGGAGTGTAAATAGCATGAACACTGAAGCTTTCTTT. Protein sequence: CAWSVNSMNTEAFF. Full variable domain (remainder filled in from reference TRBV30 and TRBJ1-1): SQTIHQWPATLVQPVGSPLSLECTVEGTSNPNLYWYRQAAGRGLQLLFYSVGIGQISSEVPQNLSASRPQDRQFILSSKKLLLSDSGFYLCAWSVNSMNTEAFFGQGTRLTVV.

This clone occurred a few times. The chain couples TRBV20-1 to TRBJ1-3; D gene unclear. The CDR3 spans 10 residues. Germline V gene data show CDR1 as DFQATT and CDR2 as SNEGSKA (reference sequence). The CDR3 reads CLEGGNTIYF. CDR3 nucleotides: TGCCTCGAGGGAGGAAACACCATATATTTT.

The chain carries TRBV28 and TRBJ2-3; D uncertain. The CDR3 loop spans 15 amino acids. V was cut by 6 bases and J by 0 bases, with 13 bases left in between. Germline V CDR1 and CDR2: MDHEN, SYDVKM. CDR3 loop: CASRTDSASTDTQYF. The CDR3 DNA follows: TGTGCCAGCAGAACTGACTCCGCGAGCACAGATACGCAGTATTTT. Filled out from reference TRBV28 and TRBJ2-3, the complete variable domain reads DVKVTQSSRYLVKRTGEKVFLECVQDMDHENMFWYRQDPGLGLRLIYFSYDVKMKEKGDIPEGYSVSREKKERFSLILESASTNQTSMYLCASRTDSASTDTQYFGPGTRLTVL.

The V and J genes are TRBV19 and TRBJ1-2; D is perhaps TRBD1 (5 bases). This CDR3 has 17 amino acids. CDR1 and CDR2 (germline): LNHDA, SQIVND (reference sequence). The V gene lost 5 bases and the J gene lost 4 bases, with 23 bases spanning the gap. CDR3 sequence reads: CASSLPGRPSRGYGYTF. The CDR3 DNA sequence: TGTGCCAGTAGTCTCCCGGGACGCCCATCGCGAGGCTATGGCTACACCTTC.

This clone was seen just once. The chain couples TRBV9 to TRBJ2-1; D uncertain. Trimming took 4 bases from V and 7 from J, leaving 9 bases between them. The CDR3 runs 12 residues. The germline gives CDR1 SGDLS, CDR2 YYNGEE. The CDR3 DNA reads TGTGCCAGCAGCCCCCGGTGGAATGAGCAGTTCTTC. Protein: CASSPRWNEQFF.